Each of the 11 T cell receptor beta chains below was sequenced from the same sample in a study of cytomegalovirus exposure and HLA in healthy donors. Data came from immunoSEQ multiplex PCR; TCRdb stores just in-frame clones and leaves some out. The data show 300,000 to 350,000 clones, with around 90% seen just once and roughly 0.88% held by the top ten. Specimen: PBMCs. The receptors here all came from a man aged 25 to 40 in good health and CMV-seronegative.

The chain carries TRBV13 and TRBJ1-4, with 9 bases identical to TRBD1. The CDR3 sequence is 18 residues long. CDR1 is PRHDT, CDR2 FYEKMQ, per germline (reference sequence). V lost 0 bases to trimming and J lost 6 bases; unmatched junction nucleotides: 11. The CDR3 region is CASSLGPGQGTVYEKLFF. CDR3 sequence (DNA): TGTGCCAGCAGCTTAGGACCGGGACAGGGCACGGTTTATGAAAAACTGTTTTTT.

The chain uses TRBV2 and TRBJ1-2, with 10 positions matching TRBD1. Germline V gene sequence: CDR1 SNHLY, CDR2 FYNNEI. The ends lost 4 bases at V and 5 bases at J; junction bases unmatched: 7. This CDR3 comprises 15 residues. The chain's CDR3 is CASSGEWDRGYGYTF. For the CDR3, the DNA is TGTGCCAGCAGTGGGGAGTGGGACAGGGGATATGGCTACACCTTC. Variable domain in full (rest from reference TRBV2 and TRBJ1-2): EPEVTQTPSHQVTQMGQEVILRCVPISNHLYFYWYRQILGQKVEFLVSFYNNEISEKSEIFDDQFSVERPDGSNFTLKIRSTKLEDSAMYFCASSGEWDRGYGYTFGSGTRLTVV.

V gene TRBV5-6 combines with J gene TRBJ2-7; 8 nucleotides agree with TRBD1. CDR3 length equals 16 residues. After removal of 0 bases from V and 4 bases from J, the junction contained 9 bases not matched to a gene. Germline V gives CDR1 SGHDT, CDR2 YYEEEE. CDR3 nucleotides: TGTGCCAGCAGCTTGGAACAGGGGGATTGGGGTTACGAGCAGTACTTC. The encoded protein is CASSLEQGDWGYEQYF.

The chain carries TRBV7-2 and TRBJ2-3, with 11 bases fitting TRBD2. Trimming removed 5 bases from V and 6 bases from J; junction bases left unmatched: 10. CDR1 and CDR2 from the germline V gene are SGHTA and FQGNSA. The CDR3 is 16 amino acids. The CDR3 sequence: CASSLLAGGGGDTQYF. CDR3 DNA sequence: TGTGCCAGCAGCCTCCTAGCGGGGGGTGGTGGCGATACGCAGTATTTT.

This clone was observed a handful of times. The chain has TRBV10-3 and TRBJ2-7; D ambiguous. This CDR3 comprises 12 residues. The V end was cut by 3 bases, the J end by 2 bases, with 5 bases between. Germline V lookup: CDR1 ENHRY, CDR2 SYGVKD. DNA of the CDR3: TGTGCCATCAGTGAACTCACCTACGAGCAGTACTTC. Translated: CAISELTYEQYF.

This chain joins TRBV5-4 and TRBJ1-1, with a tentative D call TRBD1 (5 bases). The CDR3 has 14 amino acids. V was clipped by 6 bases and J by 5 bases, with 17 bases between them. The V gene's germline CDR1 is SGHNT and CDR2 YYREEE (reference sequence). In nucleotides, the CDR3 is TGTGCCAGCACCTGGGGGGGGGAAAGGACTGAAGCTTTCTTT. Its translation is CASTWGGERTEAFF.

The chain links TRBV7-2 to TRBJ2-2, with 9 bases matching TRBD1. Germline lookup yields CDR1 SGHTA and CDR2 FQGNSA. CDR3 size: 18 residues. V trimming: 5 bases; J trimming: 0 bases; junction bases outside the gene matches: 10. The DNA for the CDR3 is TGTGCCAGCAGCCCGTCCATCTACAGGGGGCCGAACACCGGGGAGCTGTTTTTT. Translation gives CASSPSIYRGPNTGELFF. The full variable domain, its missing parts supplied by reference TRBV7-2 and TRBJ2-2, is GAGVSQSPSNKVTEKGKDVELRCDPISGHTALYWYRQSLGQGLEFLIYFQGNSAPDKSGLPSDRFSAERTGGSVSTLTIQRTQQEDSAVYLCASSPSIYRGPNTGELFFGEGSRLTVL.

The rearrangement uses TRBV5-4 and TRBJ1-2, with a possible D match to TRBD1 (6 bases). The CDR3 covers 14 residues. Germline values: CDR1 SGHNT, CDR2 YYREEE (reference sequence). Trimming cost V 5 bases and J 8 bases, with 19 bases left between them. DNA for the CDR3: TGTGCCAGCAGTGTGGCAGGGGCAGAGGGAGGCTACACCTTC. Its protein is CASSVAGAEGGYTF.

This clone was observed a single time. Within the sample, other DNA sequences also encode this same CDR3. This chain joins TRBV6-5 and TRBJ1-1; the match to TRBD1 covers 8 bases. Germline loops: CDR1 MNHEY, CDR2 SVGAGI. Unmatched junction bases numbered 7, after V lost 6 bases and J lost 4 bases. The CDR3 runs to 14 residues. The DNA for the CDR3 is TGTGCCAGCAGCCCAGACAGGGGTGGCACTGAAGCTTTCTTT. Amino acids: CASSPDRGGTEAFF.

The V gene is TRBV4-2, the J gene TRBJ2-5; a weak D match, TRBD2 (5 bases). The CDR3 has 14 amino acids. V lost 3 bases and J 4 bases, leaving 12 bases between the germline ends. Germline V gene sequence: CDR1 LGHNA, CDR2 YNFKEQ. CDR3 sequence (DNA): TGTGCCAGCAGCCAGGCGGGCCGTGGAGAGACCCAGTACTTC. Translation gives CASSQAGRGETQYF.

A few counts support this clone. The gene calls are TRBV5-1 and TRBJ1-6, with D unclear. Trimming shortened V by 0 bases and J by 7 bases, and 5 bases separated the two germline ends. CDR3 length equals 13 residues. Germline V gene data show CDR1 as SGHRS and CDR2 as YFSETQ. CDR3: CASSLAGNSPLHF. As DNA, the CDR3 is TGCGCCAGCAGCTTGGCGGGGAATTCACCCCTCCACTTT.